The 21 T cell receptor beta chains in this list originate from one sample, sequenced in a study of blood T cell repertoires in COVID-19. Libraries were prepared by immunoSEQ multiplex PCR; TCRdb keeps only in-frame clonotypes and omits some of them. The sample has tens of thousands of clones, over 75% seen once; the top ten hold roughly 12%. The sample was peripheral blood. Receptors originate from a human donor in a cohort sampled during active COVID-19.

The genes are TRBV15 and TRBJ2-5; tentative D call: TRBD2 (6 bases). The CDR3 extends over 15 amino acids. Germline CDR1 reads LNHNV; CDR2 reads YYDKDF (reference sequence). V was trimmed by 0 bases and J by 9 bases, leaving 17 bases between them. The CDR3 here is CATSRDGGGIWSQYF. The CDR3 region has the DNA TGTGCCACCAGCAGAGATGGTGGCGGGATCTGGTCCCAGTACTTC.

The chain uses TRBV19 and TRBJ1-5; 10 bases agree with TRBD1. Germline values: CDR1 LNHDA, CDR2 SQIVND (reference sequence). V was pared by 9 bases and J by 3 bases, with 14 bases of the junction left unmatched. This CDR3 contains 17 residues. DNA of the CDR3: TGTGCCAGCCTCAGAAGGAGACAGGGGGCACTCAATCAGCCCCAGCATTTT. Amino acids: CASLRRRQGALNQPQHF. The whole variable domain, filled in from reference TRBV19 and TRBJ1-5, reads DGGITQSPKYLFRKEGQNVTLSCEQNLNHDAMYWYRQDPGQGLRLIYYSQIVNDFQKGDIAEGYSVSREKKESFPLTVTSAQKNPTAFYLCASLRRRQGALNQPQHFGDGTRLSIL.

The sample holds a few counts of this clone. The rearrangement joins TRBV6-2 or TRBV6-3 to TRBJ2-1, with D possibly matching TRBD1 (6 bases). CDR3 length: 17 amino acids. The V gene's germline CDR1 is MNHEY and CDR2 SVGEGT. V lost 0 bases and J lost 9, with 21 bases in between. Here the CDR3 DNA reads TGTGCCAGCAGTTACTCTCTACGGGACATGGTGGGCGGTGAGCAGTTCTTC. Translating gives CASSYSLRDMVGGEQFF.

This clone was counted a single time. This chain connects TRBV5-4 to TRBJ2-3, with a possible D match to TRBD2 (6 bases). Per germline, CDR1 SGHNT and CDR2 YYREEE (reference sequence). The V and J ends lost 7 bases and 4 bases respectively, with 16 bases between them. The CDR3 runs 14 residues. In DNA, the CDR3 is TGTGCCAGCTTTTCCGGAGGGCCCTCAGATACGCAGTATTTT. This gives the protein CASFSGGPSDTQYF.

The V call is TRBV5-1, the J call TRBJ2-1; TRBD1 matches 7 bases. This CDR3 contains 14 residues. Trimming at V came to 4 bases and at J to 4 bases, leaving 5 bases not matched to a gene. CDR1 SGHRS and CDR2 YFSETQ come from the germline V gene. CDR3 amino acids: CASSPSGQYNEQFF. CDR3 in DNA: TGCGCCAGCAGCCCTTCGGGACAGTACAATGAGCAGTTCTTC.

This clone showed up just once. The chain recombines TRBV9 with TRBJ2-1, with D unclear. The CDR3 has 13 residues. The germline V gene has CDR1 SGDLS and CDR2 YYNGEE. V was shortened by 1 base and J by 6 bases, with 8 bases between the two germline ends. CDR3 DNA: TGTGCCAGCAGCGTAATAGCAAGCAATGAGCAGTTCTTC. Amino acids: CASSVIASNEQFF.

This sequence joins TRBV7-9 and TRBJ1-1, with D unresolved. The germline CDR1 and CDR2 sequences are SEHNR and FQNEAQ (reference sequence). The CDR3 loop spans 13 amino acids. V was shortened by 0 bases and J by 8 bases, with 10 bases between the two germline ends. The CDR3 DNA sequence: TGTGCCAGCAGCTTAGCGGGCCCCCCCGAAGCTTTCTTT. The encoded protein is CASSLAGPPEAFF.

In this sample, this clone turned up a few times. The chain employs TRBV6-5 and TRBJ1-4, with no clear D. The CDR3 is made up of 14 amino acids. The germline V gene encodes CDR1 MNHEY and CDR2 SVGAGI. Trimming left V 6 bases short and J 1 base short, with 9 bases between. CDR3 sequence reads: CASSRSLTNEKLFF. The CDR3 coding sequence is TGTGCCAGCAGCAGGTCTCTAACTAATGAAAAACTGTTTTTT.

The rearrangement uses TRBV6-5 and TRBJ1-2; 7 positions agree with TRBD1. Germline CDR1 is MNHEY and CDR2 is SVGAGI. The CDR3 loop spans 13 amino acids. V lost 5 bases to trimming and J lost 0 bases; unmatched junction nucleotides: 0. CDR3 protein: CASSRGPNYGYTF. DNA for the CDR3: TGTGCCAGCAGTAGGGGGCCTAACTATGGCTACACCTTC.

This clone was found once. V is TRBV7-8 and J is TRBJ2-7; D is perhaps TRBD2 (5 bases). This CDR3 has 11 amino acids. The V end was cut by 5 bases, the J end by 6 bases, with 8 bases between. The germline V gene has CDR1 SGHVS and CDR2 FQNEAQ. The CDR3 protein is CASSLGVEQYF. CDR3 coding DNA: TGTGCCAGCAGCCTCGGGGTCGAGCAGTACTTC. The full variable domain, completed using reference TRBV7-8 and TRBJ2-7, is GAGVSQSPRYKVAKRGQDVALRCDPISGHVSLFWYQQALGQGPEFLTYFQNEAQLDKSGLPSDRFFAERPEGSVSTLKIQRTQQEDSAVYLCASSLGVEQYFGPGTRLTVT.

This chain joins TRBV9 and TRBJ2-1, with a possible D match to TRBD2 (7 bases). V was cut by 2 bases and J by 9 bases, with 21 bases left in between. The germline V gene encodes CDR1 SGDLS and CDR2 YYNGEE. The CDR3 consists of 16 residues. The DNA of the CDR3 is TGTGCCAGCAGCGTGAGGGGGGGGACACCTCTCGGTGAGCAGTTCTTC. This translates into CASSVRGGTPLGEQFF.

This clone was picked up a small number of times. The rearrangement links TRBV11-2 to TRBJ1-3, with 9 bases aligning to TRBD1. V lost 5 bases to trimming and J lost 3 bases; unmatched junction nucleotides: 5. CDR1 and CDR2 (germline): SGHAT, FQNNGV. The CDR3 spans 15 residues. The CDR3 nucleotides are TGTGCCAGCAGCACCCAGACAGGGGGTGGAAACACCATATATTTT. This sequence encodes CASSTQTGGGNTIYF.

The CDR3 is CSAPRDKVKFF. The CDR3 DNA follows: TGCAGTGCCCCACGGGACAAAGTGAAGTTCTTC. The J gene is TRBJ2-1, the V gene TRBV20-1, with D maybe TRBD1 (6 bases). V lost 6 bases and J lost 14, with 17 bases in between. Per germline, CDR1 DFQATT and CDR2 SNEGSKA (reference sequence). This CDR3 is 11 amino acids long.

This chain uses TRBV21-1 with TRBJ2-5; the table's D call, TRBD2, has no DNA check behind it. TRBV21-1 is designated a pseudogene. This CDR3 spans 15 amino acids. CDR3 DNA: TGTGCCAGCAGCAAAGTCCGGGAGGGCCAAGAGACCCAGTACTTC. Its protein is CASSKVREGQETQYF.

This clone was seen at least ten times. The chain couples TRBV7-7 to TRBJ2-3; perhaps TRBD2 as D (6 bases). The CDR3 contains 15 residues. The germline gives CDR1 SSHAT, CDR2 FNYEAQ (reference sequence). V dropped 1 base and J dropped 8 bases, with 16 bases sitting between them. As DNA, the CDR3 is TGTGCCAGCAGCTTAGGGGACTCCCCAATAAGTACGCAGTATTTT. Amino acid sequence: CASSLGDSPISTQYF.

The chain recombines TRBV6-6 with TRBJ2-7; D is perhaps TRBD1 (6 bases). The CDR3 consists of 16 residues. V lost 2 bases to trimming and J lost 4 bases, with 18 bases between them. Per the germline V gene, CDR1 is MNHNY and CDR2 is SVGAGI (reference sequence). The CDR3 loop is CASSYKVSGTQYEQYF. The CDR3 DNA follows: TGTGCCAGCAGTTACAAAGTTTCCGGGACACAATACGAGCAGTACTTC.

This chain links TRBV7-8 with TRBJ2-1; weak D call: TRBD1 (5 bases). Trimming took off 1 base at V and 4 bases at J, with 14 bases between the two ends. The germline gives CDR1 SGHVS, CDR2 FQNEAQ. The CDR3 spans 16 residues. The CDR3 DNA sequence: TGTGCCAGCAGCTTAGAACGCAGGGCACTGTACAATGAGCAGTTCTTC. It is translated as CASSLERRALYNEQFF.

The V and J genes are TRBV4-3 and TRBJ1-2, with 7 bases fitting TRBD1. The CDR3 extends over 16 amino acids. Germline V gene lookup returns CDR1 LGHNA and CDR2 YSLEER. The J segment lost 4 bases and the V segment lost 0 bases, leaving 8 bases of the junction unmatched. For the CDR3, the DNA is TGCGCCAGCAGCCAAGAGGTTCAGGGGGATGGCTATGGCTACACCTTC. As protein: CASSQEVQGDGYGYTF.

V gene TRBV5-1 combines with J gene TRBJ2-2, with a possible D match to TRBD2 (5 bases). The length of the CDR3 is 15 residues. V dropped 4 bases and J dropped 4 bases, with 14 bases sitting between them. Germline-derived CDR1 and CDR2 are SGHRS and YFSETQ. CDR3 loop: CASSSEIGSTGELFF. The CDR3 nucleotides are TGCGCCAGCAGCAGCGAGATTGGGAGCACCGGGGAGCTGTTTTTT.

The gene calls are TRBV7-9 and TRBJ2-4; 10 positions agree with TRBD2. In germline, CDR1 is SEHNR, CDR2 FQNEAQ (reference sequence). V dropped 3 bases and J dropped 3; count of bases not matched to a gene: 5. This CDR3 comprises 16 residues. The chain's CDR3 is CASSFKRGGGKNIQYF. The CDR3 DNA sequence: TGTGCCAGCAGCTTCAAGCGGGGGGGAGGCAAAAACATTCAGTACTTC.

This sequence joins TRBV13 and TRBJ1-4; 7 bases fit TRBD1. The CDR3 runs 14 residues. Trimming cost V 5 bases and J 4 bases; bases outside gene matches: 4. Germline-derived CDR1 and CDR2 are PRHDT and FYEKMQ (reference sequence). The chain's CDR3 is CASSLGQRNEKLFF. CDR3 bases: TGTGCCAGCAGCCTGGGACAGCGTAATGAAAAACTGTTTTTT.